This entry is about one TCR beta chain. Its matching antigen is unknown. TCRdb reprocessed the 5' RACE reads via MiXCR and lists one record per CDR3 protein. The profile covers under 30,000 distinct CDR3 sequences, with roughly 7.3% appearing a single time and 30% taken by the ten largest. This specimen comes from a study of CD8 T cells in ankylosing spondylitis. Study results and limitations: Matched ankylosing spondylitis synovial fluid reportedly contained a significantly enriched population of disease-linked clones. Among TCR beta sequences, a motif of eight highly homologous variants appeared characteristic of ankylosing spondylitis blood. The disease-linked clones had a CD8+ phenotype and low blood frequencies.

Between the trimmed V and J ends, which lost 1 base and 8 bases, there was a span of 14 bases. CDR3 length: 15 amino acids. CDR1 and CDR2 (germline): LGHNA, YSLEER. This rearrangement joins TRBV4-3 to TRBJ1-4, with D possibly being TRBD1 (5 bases). This TCR derives from a male donor with ankylosing spondylitis or in good health (not recorded which). Sample: blood. The CDR3 DNA sequence: TGCGCCAGCAGCCAAGTAGGGGAATTAAAGGAAAAACTGTTTTTT. Encoded protein: CASSQVGELKEKLFF.